These T cell receptor beta chains were read from a single sample in a study of human CD8 memory T cell subsets. TCRdb re-called the 5' RACE reads, yielding one record per CDR3 amino acid sequence without DNA. The table counts almost 5,500 distinct CDR3 sequences; about 35% lies in the top ten. The material sequenced was CD8+ effector memory T cells (TEM) sorted from PBMCs. The receptors stem from a human donor in good health. Each CDR3 is given with its conserved first and last residue. Size is omitted from some rows. Given values are once, few, many or a class for expanded clones.

size | length | J | V | CDR3
NA | 13 | TRBJ1-2 | TRBV6-1 | CASSRDSYYGYTF
NA | 13 | TRBJ1-5 | TRBV20-1 | CSATLRDRQPQHF
NA | 16 | TRBJ2-2 | TRBV5-6 | CASSWGTSGRAGELFF
NA | 15 | TRBJ2-1 | TRBV15 | CATSREGRGLREQFF
NA | 14 | TRBJ2-3 | TRBV6-5 | CASSNDRGADTQYF
NA | 15 | TRBJ2-2 | TRBV27 | CASSVSSAYTGELFF
NA | 15 | TRBJ1-5 | TRBV12-5 | CASGPPGQLNQPQHF
medium-sized | 13 | TRBJ1-1 | TRBV7-3 | CASSLDSYTEAFF
NA | 19 | TRBJ2-1 | TRBV20-1 | CSARETGIEMSLFYNEQFF
NA | 12 | TRBJ2-1 | TRBV12-3/TRBV12-4 | CASSRDYNEQFF